This T cell receptor (beta chain) was retrieved from a study of molecular identifiers for immune sequencing clone quantification. Across the study: In replicates, RNA taken from roughly 20,000 or 100,000 naive CD8 cells was divided five ways, and four portions underwent sequencing.

CDR1 LNHDA and CDR2 SQIVND come from the germline V gene (reference sequence). The CDR3 length is 15 residues. J gave up 5 bases and V 5 bases, and 8 bases lay outside the gene matches. Study results and caveats: Highly expanded clone sizes could end up underestimated if a barcode were shared by identical TCR molecules. Over 98% of effector molecules, but under 1% in naive cells, were held by clones with more than 20 RNA copies.

In the case of this clonotype: What it binds is unknown.

MiXCR, run by TCRdb on the PCR reads, gives a single entry per CDR3 protein. Of around 470,000 distinct CDR3 sequences listed, over 20% were seen once; the top ten hold 0.65% to 0.95%. This clonotype was obtained from a human donor in good health. Some libraries in this study had Jurkat cell RNA spiked in. The chain joins TRBV19 to TRBJ2-2; TRBD1 aligns across 7 bases. The specimen was naive CD8+ T cells from blood, with Jurkat cell RNA spiked in. Subset in this sample: FACS-sorted CD8+CD4-CCR7+CD45RA+ naive T cells. Here the CDR3 DNA reads TGTGCCAGTAGTCCACTCGAGGGGGCGACCGGGGAGCTGTTTTTT. As protein: CASSPLEGATGELFF.